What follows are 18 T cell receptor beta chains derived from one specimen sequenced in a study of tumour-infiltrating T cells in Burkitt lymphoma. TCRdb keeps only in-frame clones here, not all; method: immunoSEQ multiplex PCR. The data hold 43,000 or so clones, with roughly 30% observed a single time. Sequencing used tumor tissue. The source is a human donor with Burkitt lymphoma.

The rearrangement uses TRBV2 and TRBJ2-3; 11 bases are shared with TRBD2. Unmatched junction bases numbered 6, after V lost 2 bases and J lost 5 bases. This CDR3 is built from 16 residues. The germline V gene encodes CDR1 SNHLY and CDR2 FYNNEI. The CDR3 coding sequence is TGTGCCAGCAGTGAAATGGTAGCGGGGGGGATAGATACGCAGTATTTT. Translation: CASSEMVAGGIDTQYF.

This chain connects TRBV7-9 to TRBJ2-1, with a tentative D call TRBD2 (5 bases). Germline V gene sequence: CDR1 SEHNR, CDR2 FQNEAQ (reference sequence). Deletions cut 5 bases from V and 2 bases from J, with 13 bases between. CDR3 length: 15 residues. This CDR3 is CASSPEADAYNEQFF. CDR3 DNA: TGTGCCAGCAGCCCCGAAGCGGACGCCTACAATGAGCAGTTCTTC.

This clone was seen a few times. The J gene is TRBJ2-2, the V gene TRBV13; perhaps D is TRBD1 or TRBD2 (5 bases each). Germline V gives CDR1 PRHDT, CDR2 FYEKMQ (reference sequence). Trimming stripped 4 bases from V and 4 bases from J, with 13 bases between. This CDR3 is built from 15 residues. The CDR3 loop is CASSSGTRGTGELFF. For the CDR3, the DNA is TGTGCCAGCAGCTCCGGGACCCGAGGCACCGGGGAGCTGTTTTTT.

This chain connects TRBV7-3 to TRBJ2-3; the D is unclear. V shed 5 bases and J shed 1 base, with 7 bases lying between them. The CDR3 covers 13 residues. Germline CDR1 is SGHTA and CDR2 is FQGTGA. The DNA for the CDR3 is TGTGCCAGCAGCGTCCATCGCACAGATACGCAGTATTTT. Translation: CASSVHRTDTQYF.

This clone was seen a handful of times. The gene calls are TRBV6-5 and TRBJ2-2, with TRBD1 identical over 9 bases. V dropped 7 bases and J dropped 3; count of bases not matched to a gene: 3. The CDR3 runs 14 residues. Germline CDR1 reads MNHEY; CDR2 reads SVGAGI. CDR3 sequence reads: CASTRTGDTGELFF. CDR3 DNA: TGTGCCAGCACTAGGACAGGGGACACCGGGGAGCTGTTTTTT.

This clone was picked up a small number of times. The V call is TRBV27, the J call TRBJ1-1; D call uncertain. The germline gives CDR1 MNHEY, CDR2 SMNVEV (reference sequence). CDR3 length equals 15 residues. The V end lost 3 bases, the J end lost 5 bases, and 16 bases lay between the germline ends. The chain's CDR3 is CASSFSLARGTEAFF. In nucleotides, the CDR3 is TGTGCCAGCAGTTTTTCCCTGGCCCGTGGGACTGAAGCTTTCTTT.

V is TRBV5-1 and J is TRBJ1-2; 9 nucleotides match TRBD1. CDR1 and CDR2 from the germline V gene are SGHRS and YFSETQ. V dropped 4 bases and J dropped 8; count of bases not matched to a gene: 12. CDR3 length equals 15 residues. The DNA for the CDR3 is TGCGCCAGCAGCGGTGGACAGGGGAGGGAGAACGGCTACACCTTC. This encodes CASSGGQGRENGYTF.

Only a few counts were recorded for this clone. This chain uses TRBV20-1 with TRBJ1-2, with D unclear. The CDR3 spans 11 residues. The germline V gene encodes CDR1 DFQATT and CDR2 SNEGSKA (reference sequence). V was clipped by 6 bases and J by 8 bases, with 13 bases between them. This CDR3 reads CSARSNFGYTF. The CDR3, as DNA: TGCAGTGCCAGAAGTAATTTCGGCTACACCTTC.

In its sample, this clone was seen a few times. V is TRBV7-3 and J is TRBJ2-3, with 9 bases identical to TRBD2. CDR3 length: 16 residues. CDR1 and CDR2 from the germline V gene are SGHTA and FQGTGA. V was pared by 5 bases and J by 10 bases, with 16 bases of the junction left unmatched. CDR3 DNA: TGTGCCAGCAGCCCCGGGGGTAGCGGGGGTGCATGGGCGCAGTATTTT. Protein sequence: CASSPGGSGGAWAQYF.

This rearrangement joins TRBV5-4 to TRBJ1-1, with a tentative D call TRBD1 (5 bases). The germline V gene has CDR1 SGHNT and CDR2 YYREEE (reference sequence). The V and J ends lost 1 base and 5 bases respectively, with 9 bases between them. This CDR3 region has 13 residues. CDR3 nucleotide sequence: TGTGCCAGCAGCTTGAGGGAGGGGACTGAAGCTTTCTTT. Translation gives CASSLREGTEAFF.

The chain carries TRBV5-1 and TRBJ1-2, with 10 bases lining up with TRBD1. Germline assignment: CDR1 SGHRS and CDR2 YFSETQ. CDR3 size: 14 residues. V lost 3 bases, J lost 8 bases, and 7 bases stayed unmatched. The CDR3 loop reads CASSSPGTGVGYTF. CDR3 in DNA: TGCGCCAGCAGCTCGCCAGGGACAGGGGTGGGCTACACCTTC.

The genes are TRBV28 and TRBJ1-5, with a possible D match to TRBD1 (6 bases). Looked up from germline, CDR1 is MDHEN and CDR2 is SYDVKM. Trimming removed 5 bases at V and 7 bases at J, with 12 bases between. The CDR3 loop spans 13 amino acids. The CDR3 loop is CASSAYQGQPQHF. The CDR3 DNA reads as TGTGCCAGCAGTGCCTACCAGGGGCAGCCCCAGCATTTT.

The CDR3 sequence is CASSPPATSPAPYNEQFF. CDR3 nucleotide sequence: TGTGCCAGCAGCCCACCGGCGACTAGCCCCGCCCCCTACAATGAGCAGTTCTTC. The chain joins TRBV7-6 to TRBJ2-1; 7 nucleotides align to TRBD2. Germline lookup yields CDR1 SGHVS and CDR2 FNYEAQ. This CDR3 contains 18 residues. The V segment lost 5 bases and the J segment 2 bases; nucleotides outside the gene matches: 15.

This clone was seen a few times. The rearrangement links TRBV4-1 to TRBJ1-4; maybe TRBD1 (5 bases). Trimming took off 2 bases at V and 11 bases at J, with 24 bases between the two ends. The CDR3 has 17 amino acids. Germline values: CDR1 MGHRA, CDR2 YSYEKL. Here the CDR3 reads CASSQYTSRQTRQKLFF. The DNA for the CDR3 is TGCGCCAGCAGCCAATATACCTCAAGACAGACGAGACAGAAACTGTTTTTT.

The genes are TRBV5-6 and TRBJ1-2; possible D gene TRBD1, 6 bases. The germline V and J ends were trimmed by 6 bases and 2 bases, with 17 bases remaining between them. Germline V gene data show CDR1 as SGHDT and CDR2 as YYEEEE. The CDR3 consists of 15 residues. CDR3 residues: CASTFRQVSNYGYTF. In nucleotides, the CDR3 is TGTGCCAGCACCTTTCGACAGGTGTCCAACTATGGCTACACCTTC.

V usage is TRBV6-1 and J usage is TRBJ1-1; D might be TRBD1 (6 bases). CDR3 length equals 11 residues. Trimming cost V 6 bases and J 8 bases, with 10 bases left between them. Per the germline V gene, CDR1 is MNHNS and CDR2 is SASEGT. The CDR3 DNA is TGTGCCAGCAGGACGACAGGAGAAGCTTTCTTT. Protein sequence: CASRTTGEAFF.

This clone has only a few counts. CDR3 sequence (DNA): TGTGCCAGCAGCTTGGTACAGGGGACCGGCGCGGGTCAGCCCCAGCATTTT. It is translated as CASSLVQGTGAGQPQHF. This sequence joins TRBV5-8 and TRBJ1-5, with 7 bases lining up with TRBD1. The germline CDR1 and CDR2 sequences are SGHTS and YDEGEE. CDR3 length: 17 residues. V dropped 0 bases and J dropped 6; count of bases not matched to a gene: 12.

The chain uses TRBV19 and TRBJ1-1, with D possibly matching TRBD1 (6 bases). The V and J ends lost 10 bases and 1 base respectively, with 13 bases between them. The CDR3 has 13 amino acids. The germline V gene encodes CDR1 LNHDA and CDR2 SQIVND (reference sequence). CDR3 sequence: CATTQGRNTEAFF. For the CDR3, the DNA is TGTGCCACCACACAGGGAAGGAACACTGAAGCTTTCTTT. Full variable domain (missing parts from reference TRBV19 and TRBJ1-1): DGGITQSPKYLFRKEGQNVTLSCEQNLNHDAMYWYRQDPGQGLRLIYYSQIVNDFQKGDIAEGYSVSREKKESFPLTVTSAQKNPTAFYLCATTQGRNTEAFFGQGTRLTVV.